These 29 T cell receptor beta chains came from one sample sequenced in a study of T cells after yellow fever vaccination. A single record per CDR3 protein comes from TCRdb applying MiXCR to the 5' RACE reads. The table shows around 590,000 distinct CDR3 sequences, with about 12% occurring only once. Sequencing was performed on PBMCs, taken on the day of the yellow fever booster vaccination. These receptors were collected from a man aged 25 to 45 who received the YFV17D yellow fever vaccine.

This clonotype was counted many times. J is TRBJ2-1 and V is TRBV7-9, with a tentative D call TRBD2 (5 bases). Trimming cost V 2 bases and J 10 bases, with 12 bases left between them. CDR3 size: 13 residues. Germline V gives CDR1 SEHNR, CDR2 FQNEAQ (reference sequence). The CDR3 DNA follows: TGTGCCAGCAGCTTATCGTCTTGGGAGGAGCAGTTCTTC. Its translation is CASSLSSWEEQFF.

V gene TRBV5-1 combines with J gene TRBJ1-1, with D possibly TRBD1 on 5 matching bases. Germline loops: CDR1 SGHRS, CDR2 YFSETQ. V lost 4 bases and J lost 11, with 21 bases in between. The CDR3 sequence is 14 residues long. The CDR3 region is CASSGGTSGSRAFF. The CDR3 nucleotides read TGCGCCAGCAGCGGGGGGACTTCCGGAAGCCGGGCTTTCTTT.

In its sample, this clonotype was seen a few times. The chain combines TRBV20-1 with TRBJ2-7; D remains ambiguous. Trimming removed 4 bases at V and 6 bases at J, with 10 bases between. Germline CDR1 and CDR2: DFQATT and SNEGSKA (reference sequence). The CDR3 totals 11 residues. This CDR3 reads CSATGIREQYF. The CDR3 nucleotides are TGCAGTGCTACAGGAATCCGCGAGCAGTACTTC.

This clonotype was counted between two and nine times. The CDR3 DNA sequence: TGTGCCAGCACCTCCAGGACACGTCTGGTGGAGACCCAGTACTTC. Translating it yields CASTSRTRLVETQYF. This sequence joins TRBV12-3 or TRBV12-4 and TRBJ2-5, with TRBD1 as a possible D gene (5 bases). This CDR3 contains 15 residues. V dropped 7 bases and J dropped 5 bases, with 20 bases sitting between them.

There are a few counts of this clonotype. The chain carries TRBV5-4 and TRBJ2-1, with TRBD2 matching over 8 bases. Germline loops: CDR1 SGHNT, CDR2 YYREEE (reference sequence). The CDR3 consists of 15 residues. The V segment lost 3 bases and the J segment 6 bases; nucleotides outside the gene matches: 8. The CDR3 is CASSSGTRVTNEQFF. DNA of the CDR3: TGTGCCAGCAGCTCTGGGACTAGGGTCACCAATGAGCAGTTCTTC.

This clonotype was counted between two and nine times. J is TRBJ1-1 and V is TRBV5-5; possible D gene TRBD1, 5 bases. CDR1 is SGHKS, CDR2 YYEKEE, per germline (reference sequence). CDR3 length: 15 residues. The germline V and J ends were trimmed by 2 bases and 2 bases, with 13 bases remaining between them. The CDR3 protein is CASSFFGAFNTEAFF. In DNA, the CDR3 is TGTGCCAGCAGCTTTTTTGGGGCTTTTAACACTGAAGCTTTCTTT.

This clonotype was seen ten or more times. The chain recombines TRBV5-5 with TRBJ2-5; 10 bases line up with TRBD2. The CDR3 loop spans 17 amino acids. Germline values: CDR1 SGHKS, CDR2 YYEKEE (reference sequence). V shed 4 bases, J shed 7 bases, and the junction held 16 bases outside the gene matches. CDR3 sequence reads: CASSASQGPSGSVTQYF. The CDR3 DNA sequence: TGTGCCAGCAGCGCTAGCCAGGGGCCTAGCGGGAGTGTGACCCAGTACTTC.

This chain joins TRBV20-1 and TRBJ1-5; D is undetermined. CDR1 is DFQATT, CDR2 SNEGSKA, per germline (reference sequence). The CDR3 runs to 12 residues. CDR3 nucleotides: TGCGGTGGAGGCAGGCCTAATCAGCCCCAGCATTTT. The encoded protein is CGGGRPNQPQHF.

This clonotype occurred a few times. The chain employs TRBV13 and TRBJ2-2, with D unclear. Trimming left V 6 bases short and J 0 bases short, with 11 bases between. CDR1 and CDR2 (germline): PRHDT, FYEKMQ (reference sequence). The CDR3 runs 15 residues. CDR3 in amino acids: CASRGLTANTGELFF. Here the CDR3 DNA reads TGTGCCAGCAGAGGCCTAACCGCGAACACCGGGGAGCTGTTTTTT. The whole variable domain, filled in from reference TRBV13 and TRBJ2-2, reads AAGVIQSPRHLIKEKRETATLKCYPIPRHDTVYWYQQGPGQDPQFLISFYEKMQSDKGSIPDRFSAQQFSDYHSELNMSSLELGDSALYFCASRGLTANTGELFFGEGSRLTVL.

The CDR3 coding sequence is TGTGCCAGCTGGACAGGGGGCGGGTATGGCTACACCTTC. It specifies CASWTGGGYGYTF. V and J are TRBV27 and TRBJ1-2; 11 bases are a match to TRBD1. Trimming cost V 8 bases and J 5 bases; bases outside gene matches: 4. Per germline, CDR1 MNHEY and CDR2 SMNVEV (reference sequence). The CDR3 consists of 13 residues.

This clonotype was observed at least ten times. V is TRBV5-5 and J is TRBJ2-5; D not certain. V lost 2 bases to trimming and J lost 0 bases, with 11 bases between them. The CDR3 is 15 amino acids. The V gene's germline CDR1 is SGHKS and CDR2 YYEKEE (reference sequence). The CDR3 region is CASSFSAPNQETQYF. The CDR3 region has the DNA TGTGCCAGCAGCTTCTCTGCGCCGAACCAAGAGACCCAGTACTTC.

This clonotype has only a few counts. This chain connects TRBV25-1 to TRBJ2-1, with TRBD1 matching over 7 bases. Trimming cost V 6 bases and J 15 bases; bases outside gene matches: 17. Germline V gene data show CDR1 as MGHDK and CDR2 as SYGVNS. The CDR3 runs to 14 residues. The CDR3 reads CASSTGQFTPIRFF. CDR3 bases: TGTGCCAGCAGCACGGGACAGTTTACACCCATTCGGTTCTTC.

This clonotype was seen a few times. The chain recombines TRBV7-2 with TRBJ2-7; TRBD1 agrees at 9 bases. The germline gives CDR1 SGHTA, CDR2 FQGNSA. The V segment lost 1 base and the J segment 5 bases; nucleotides outside the gene matches: 6. The CDR3 spans 15 residues. CDR3 bases: TGTGCCAGCAGCTTAGAGGGACAGGGAATCCACGAGCAGTACTTC. As protein: CASSLEGQGIHEQYF.

This clonotype was observed a few times. The chain has TRBV6-1 and TRBJ2-1; D is possibly TRBD1 (6 bases). This CDR3 is built from 14 residues. In germline, CDR1 is MNHNS, CDR2 SASEGT. Trimming removed 7 bases from V and 3 bases from J, with 13 bases in between. This chain's CDR3 is CASKRQVRYNEQFF. The CDR3 DNA sequence: TGTGCCAGCAAGAGACAGGTGCGCTACAATGAGCAGTTCTTC.

The chain is built from TRBV29-1 and TRBJ2-2, with D possibly being TRBD2 (6 bases). V lost 8 bases and J 7 bases, leaving 11 bases between the germline ends. This CDR3 contains 11 residues. Germline CDR1 and CDR2: SQVTM and ANQGSEA. The CDR3 loop is CSIGRSGELFF. In nucleotides, the CDR3 is TGCAGCATAGGGAGGAGCGGGGAGCTGTTTTTT.

This clonotype was counted between two and nine times. This chain links TRBV6-1 with TRBJ2-1; perhaps TRBD2 as D (5 bases). From germline, CDR1 is MNHNS and CDR2 SASEGT. CDR3 size: 17 residues. The V end lost 9 bases, the J end lost 0 bases, and 21 bases lay between the germline ends. CDR3 DNA: TGTGCCAGTTTCCTTGTGGACTCCGTGAGCTCCTACAATGAGCAGTTCTTC. Its translation: CASFLVDSVSSYNEQFF.

A few counts support this clonotype. The chain has TRBV7-2 and TRBJ2-7, with TRBD2 as a possible D gene (6 bases). This CDR3 spans 15 amino acids. Per germline, CDR1 SGHTA and CDR2 FQGNSA. V was pared by 5 bases and J by 4 bases, with 18 bases between. The CDR3 DNA reads TGTGCCAGCAGCCGACGATCGGAGGGATATTACGAGCAGTACTTC. This translates into CASSRRSEGYYEQYF. Together with reference TRBV7-2 and TRBJ2-7, the CDR3 gives the full variable domain: GAGVSQSPSNKVTEKGKDVELRCDPISGHTALYWYRQSLGQGLEFLIYFQGNSAPDKSGLPSDRFSAERTGGSVSTLTIQRTQQEDSAVYLCASSRRSEGYYEQYFGPGTRLTVT.

The V call is TRBV14, the J call TRBJ2-1; 9 nucleotides align to TRBD2. The CDR3 has 15 residues. In germline, CDR1 is SGHDN, CDR2 FVKESK. After removal of 2 bases from V and 9 bases from J, the junction contained 8 bases not matched to a gene. CDR3 nucleotides: TGTGCCAGCAGCCAATCGGCGGGAGGGCTTAGTGAGCAGTTCTTC. Protein sequence: CASSQSAGGLSEQFF.

This clonotype was seen more than once but under ten times. V gene TRBV20-1 combines with J gene TRBJ2-3; TRBD1 agrees at 7 bases. The V gene's germline CDR1 is DFQATT and CDR2 SNEGSKA (reference sequence). The CDR3 is 14 amino acids. V lost 5 bases and J lost 1; bases outside the gene matches: 6. The chain's CDR3 is CSAALGTGTDTQYF. In DNA, the CDR3 is TGCAGTGCTGCACTAGGGACAGGCACAGATACGCAGTATTTT.

The chain combines TRBV24-1 with TRBJ2-5; no clear D gene. The CDR3 is 15 amino acids. Trimming removed 5 bases from V and 1 base from J, with 13 bases in between. Germline lookup yields CDR1 KGHDR and CDR2 SFDVKD. As DNA, the CDR3 is TGTGCCACCAGTGCTCCATTTAGAACCCAAGAGACCCAGTACTTC. It codes for CATSAPFRTQETQYF.

In this sample, this clonotype turned up a few times. The CDR3 here is CAWSVQRVGVLTF. As DNA, the CDR3 is TGTGCCTGGAGTGTACAAAGGGTAGGAGTCCTGACTTTC. The chain employs TRBV30 and TRBJ2-6; D gene ambiguous. The CDR3 extends over 13 amino acids. The V and J ends lost 0 bases and 13 bases respectively, with 13 bases between them. In germline, CDR1 is GTSNPN, CDR2 SVGIG (reference sequence). The full variable domain, completed using reference TRBV30 and TRBJ2-6, is SQTIHQWPATLVQPVGSPLSLECTVEGTSNPNLYWYRQAAGRGLQLLFYSVGIGQISSEVPQNLSASRPQDRQFILSSKKLLLSDSGFYLCAWSVQRVGVLTFGAGSRLTVL.

The table lists this clonotype with a few counts. The chain recombines TRBV11-2 with TRBJ2-1; TRBD2 aligns across 7 bases. The CDR3 is made up of 16 amino acids. Germline V gene data show CDR1 as SGHAT and CDR2 as FQNNGV. Trimming removed 2 bases from V and 4 bases from J; junction bases left unmatched: 8. For the CDR3, the DNA is TGTGCCAGCAGCTTAAGAGGGAGGGCCGGGTACAATGAGCAGTTCTTC. This sequence encodes CASSLRGRAGYNEQFF.

The rearrangement uses TRBV6-1 and TRBJ2-5; D call uncertain. Germline V CDR1 and CDR2: MNHNS, SASEGT. V dropped 6 bases and J dropped 4 bases, with 15 bases sitting between them. The CDR3 length is 14 residues. CDR3 in DNA: TGTGCCAGCAGCTCCCCTATAGGTACAGAGACCCAGTACTTC. It translates to CASSSPIGTETQYF.

For the CDR3, the DNA is TGCGCCAGCAGCCCCGGTCGGCAGGATGAAAAACTGTTTTTT. This codes for CASSPGRQDEKLFF. This chain links TRBV5-1 with TRBJ1-4; D gene ambiguous. In germline, CDR1 is SGHRS, CDR2 YFSETQ. V gave up 4 bases and J gave up 6 bases, with 13 bases separating them. The CDR3 consists of 14 residues.

This clonotype was observed once. The chain couples TRBV15 to TRBJ2-7, with 7 bases matching TRBD1. Germline V gene lookup returns CDR1 LNHNV and CDR2 YYDKDF (reference sequence). Unmatched junction bases numbered 10, after V lost 5 bases and J lost 0 bases. This CDR3 has 16 amino acids. The CDR3 coding sequence is TGTGCCACCAGCTACATGCCGGGACAGTTCTCCTACGAGCAGTACTTC. It yields the protein CATSYMPGQFSYEQYF.

The gene calls are TRBV9 and TRBJ2-5; D is possibly TRBD2 (5 bases). Trimming stripped 2 bases from V and 2 bases from J, with 16 bases between. The germline V gene encodes CDR1 SGDLS and CDR2 YYNGEE. The length of the CDR3 is 16 residues. The CDR3 bases are TGTGCCAGCAGCGTGCAAACCGGGGAACAGCAAGAGACCCAGTACTTC. Amino acids: CASSVQTGEQQETQYF.

The chain is built from TRBV12-3 or TRBV12-4 and TRBJ2-4; D uncertain. The length of the CDR3 is 12 residues. The V end lost 1 base, the J end lost 6 bases, and 4 bases lay between the germline ends. The DNA of the CDR3 is TGTGCCAGCAGTTTAGGGGTAAACATTCAGTACTTC. It is translated as CASSLGVNIQYF.

The CDR3 spells CASSPGTGEWIIQYF. DNA of the CDR3: TGTGCCAGCAGCCCCGGGACAGGGGAATGGATCATTCAGTACTTC. The chain joins TRBV6-2 or TRBV6-3 to TRBJ2-4, with TRBD1 identical over 10 bases. V lost 6 bases and J lost 9; bases outside the gene matches: 11. The CDR3 has 15 residues. The germline V gene has CDR1 MNHEY and CDR2 SVGEGT.

The rearrangement joins TRBV20-1 to TRBJ1-1; 7 bases align to TRBD1. The germline gives CDR1 DFQATT, CDR2 SNEGSKA (reference sequence). The junction had 6 bases not matched to a gene; V was cut back by 4 bases and J by 7 bases. This CDR3 is 12 amino acids long. CDR3 bases: TGCAGTGCTATCGGAGACAGGGTTGAAGCTTTCTTT. Encoded protein: CSAIGDRVEAFF.